One TCR beta chain is described in this entry. Repertoires were generated with immunoSEQ multiplex PCR, while TCRdb's copy carries only in-frame clones and drops some. The data show some 1.5 million clones, around 97% seen once. This entry is derived from a study of shared clonotypes between healthy human individuals. CD4+ cells were split into CD45RA+ naive and CD45RA-negative memory subsets. Trimming cost V 1 base and J 5 bases, with 6 bases left between them. The CDR3 is 13 residues long. The V gene's germline CDR1 is LGHNA and CDR2 YSLEER. The chain recombines TRBV4-3 with TRBJ1-5; D is unclear. Sequenced input: naive CD4+ T cells sorted from blood. Described subset: CD45RA+ positively selected. The sequence was obtained from a man younger than 45 in good health. The CDR3 protein is CASSQVYDQPQHF. CDR3 sequence (DNA): TGCGCCAGCAGCCAAGTCTACGATCAGCCCCAGCATTTT.